The T cell receptor (beta chain) under discussion was sequenced for a study of PD-1 blockade in mismatch repair-deficient tumors listed by TCRdb under 2017. A note on the overall study: Between late 2013 and 2016, the trial enrolled around 91 consecutive patients with 12 mismatch repair-deficient cancer types, every one of whom had been previously treated and was progressing. Tumor-associated T cell clones were tracked in the peripheral blood of patients responding to PD-1 blockade by deep sequencing of TCR CDR3 regions. The paper's findings and limits, for the study overall: After pembrolizumab, tumor-resident clones, which were often undetectable in blood before treatment, expanded rapidly and then contracted, generally ahead of radiologic responses.

Mismatch repair deficiency was established in every enrolled patient by polymerase chain reaction or immunohistochemistry. TCR sequencing was carried out for three patients who responded to pembrolizumab therapy. The phase II trial prospectively tested pembrolizumab PD-1 blockade in advanced mismatch repair-deficient cancers regardless of tissue of origin. Peripheral blood T cell samples were gathered serially, both before PD-1 blockade started and at multiple time points afterward. Blood sampling times were expressed in weeks after the first pembrolizumab dose. The library came from the immunoSEQ multiplex PCR assay. As stored in TCRdb, this immuneACCESS dataset retains in-frame rearrangements with V and J assigned. A fraction of the clones does not appear; measured against another copy, unresolved V genes explain less than half of the discrepancy, and the remainder lacks a known reason. The sample contains about 63,000 clones, 88% of them found a single time. The top ten clonotypes cover more than 11% of the sample.

The germline V and J ends show losses of 5 bases and 0 bases respectively, and no gene match explains 1 base of the junction. The CDR3 has 14 amino acids, counting the end cysteine and phenylalanine. The only DNA kept is the CDR3, 42 bases in frame from the first base. Via the germline V gene, CDR1 is SQVTM and CDR2 ANQGSEA. Points on this clone: Its antigen specificity is not known. No much larger clone exists at a distance of one base, and base qualities are not known.

The material sequenced was peripheral blood, taken 52 weeks after starting pembrolizumab. The V and J genes are TRBV29-1 and TRBJ2-7, and 13 junction bases match TRBD2. This clonotype was sampled from an adult with mismatch repair-deficient cancer. The CDR3: CSVRTSGSSYEQYF. The nucleotide sequence reads TGCAGCGTTCGGACTAGCGGGAGCTCCTACGAGCAGTACTTC.